The rows below give T cell receptor beta chains drawn from one sample of a study of metastatic and nonmetastatic thyroid tumors. TCRdb called clones again from the PCR reads with MiXCR. The table lists about 33,000 clones, roughly a sixth of them singletons. Sequenced sample: blood. These receptor sequences come from a male donor with papillary thyroid cancer or a benign thyroid nodule (not recorded which). Some clones in this sample may be carry-over from other donors' samples. Both conserved end residues are part of each CDR3. The D gene is left open where the match is weak. Rows may omit the clone size; those that give it use once, few, many or a size class.

.	TRBD1	TRBV7-9	TRBJ2-7	TGTGCCAGCAGCATCCCGGGACAGATCTACGAGCAGTACTTC	CASSIPGQIYEQYF
many	TRBD2	TRBV7-9	TRBJ2-2	TGTGCCAGCAGCTCTGGACTAGCGGGCCTCGCGAACACCGGGGAGCTGTTTTTT	CASSSGLAGLANTGELFF
.	.	TRBV27	TRBJ2-5	TGTGCCAGCAGTTCCGGGCTAGAGGGGTACCAAGAGACCCAGTACTTC	CASSSGLEGYQETQYF
many	.	TRBV20-1	TRBJ2-5	TGCAGTGCTAGGTCGGCGGAGTTGGCGGGACACCAAGAGACCCAGTACTTC	CSARSAELAGHQETQYF
.	.	TRBV12-3/TRBV12-4	TRBJ2-7	TGTGCCAGCAGTCCGGACAGAAACGAGCAGTACTTC	CASSPDRNEQYF
.	.	TRBV19	TRBJ1-2	TGTGCCAGTAGTATATCGTCCGGGGCTAACTATGGCTACACCTTC	CASSISSGANYGYTF
many	.	TRBV7-2	TRBJ2-2	TGTGCCAGCACGGTACAGCACACCGGGGAGCTGTTTTTT	CASTVQHTGELFF
many	.	TRBV6-4	TRBJ1-5	TGTGCCAGCAGTGTCACGACAGACCCCGAAGTTAATCAGCCCCAGCATTTT	CASSVTTDPEVNQPQHF
many	.	TRBV20-1	TRBJ2-1	TGCAGTGCTAGAGATCCCCGACGGGGGTACAATGAGCAGTTCTTC	CSARDPRRGYNEQFF
few	.	TRBV27	TRBJ2-2	TGTGCCAGCAGTTTACATCGTACATGGTCGAGCGCCGGGGAGCTGTTTTTT	CASSLHRTWSSAGELFF
few	TRBD2	TRBV19	TRBJ2-1	TGTGCCAGTAGTATATATGGTAGCGGGAACAATGAGCAGTTCTTC	CASSIYGSGNNEQFF
.	TRBD1	TRBV20-1	TRBJ1-1	TGCAGTGCCGGGACAGGGAGGGACACTGAAGCTTTCTTT	CSAGTGRDTEAFF
many	.	TRBV12-3/TRBV12-4	TRBJ2-1	TGTGCCAGCAGTTTAAGGACAGGGAGGGATGAGCAGTTCTTC	CASSLRTGRDEQFF
many	.	TRBV11-2	TRBJ2-3	TGTGCCAGCAGCTTAGAAGAGGCGCACACAGATACGCAGTATTTT	CASSLEEAHTDTQYF
.	TRBD2	TRBV20-1	TRBJ2-1	TGCAGTTCCCCACCCAGCGGGGGGGCAAATGAGCAGTTCTTC	CSSPPSGGANEQFF
many	.	TRBV27	TRBJ1-5	TGTGCCAGCAGCTCCGACCTCAGCGCCCGCCAGCCCCAGCATTTT	CASSSDLSARQPQHF
.	.	TRBV9	TRBJ1-1	TGTGCCAGCATCCTAGGACGTGGCACTGAAGCTTTCTTT	CASILGRGTEAFF
many	TRBD1	TRBV6-1	TRBJ1-4	TGTGCCAGCAGTGAGCAGGGGGCGCGACGGAATGAAAAACTGTTTTTT	CASSEQGARRNEKLFF
many	TRBD1	TRBV5-1	TRBJ2-2	TGCGCCAGCAGCTTGCGGGGACAGGCGAACACCGGGGAGCTGTTTTTT	CASSLRGQANTGELFF
many	.	TRBV9	TRBJ2-7	TGTGCCAGCAGCGTAGCCCCAGTGGACGAGCAGTACTTC	CASSVAPVDEQYF
.	TRBD1	TRBV28	TRBJ2-7	TGTGCCAGCATCAGGACAGGGGGCAGTTACGATCAGTACTTC	CASIRTGGSYDQYF
many	TRBD1	TRBV6-1	TRBJ1-1	TGTGCCAGCACCTACCGTACAGGGGGAGAAAAGGGGACTGAAGCTTTCTTT	CASTYRTGGEKGTEAFF
many	.	TRBV30	TRBJ1-2	TGTGCCTGGAGTTGGGGGGCGAGTAACTATGGCTACACCTTC	CAWSWGASNYGYTF
many	.	TRBV2	TRBJ2-7	TGTGCCAGCAGCCAAGAAACAGGACTGTTTTACGAGCAGTACTTC	CASSQETGLFYEQYF
few	TRBD2	TRBV15	TRBJ2-2	TGTGCCACCAGCAGAGTCCAACTAGCGGGAGTACCGAACACCGGGGAGCTTTTTTTT	CATSRVQLAGVPNTGELFF
.	.	TRBV7-9	TRBJ2-7	TGTGCCAGCAGCTTAGCGGGGGCCCTCTACGGGCAGTACTTC	CASSLAGALYGQYF